This entry concerns a single TCR beta chain. This clone has just a few counts. It has no known antigen specificity. No much larger clone is present one base from it, and per-base qualities are unavailable. From each donor, a single peripheral blood sample of about 110 mL on average was drawn into heparinised tubes. A BD FACSAria II was used to sort naive, central memory, regulatory and stem cell-like memory CD4+ T cells with a panel that included CD45RO, CCR7, CD25, CD127, CD95 and CD27. A purity above 95% was achieved for all sorted populations. Right away, PBMCs were isolated by Lymphoprep density gradient centrifugation and were stained directly, with no culture step. Samples were stained and sorted in pairs, with one healthy donor and one patient per experiment, so that batch effects were minimized. The High Capacity cDNA Reverse Transcription Kit was used to reverse transcribe all of the isolated RNA, meaning that expressed TCRB transcripts were what got sequenced. Deep immunoSEQ sequencing was applied to naive, central memory and regulatory T cell samples, giving an average of about 3.4 million total reads per sample. After sorted cells were lysed in RLT buffer, RNA was extracted with DNase-treated RNeasy Micro or Mini kits, with the choice depending on cell number. To prevent cross-contamination, every cell subset was processed on its own, while patient and healthy donor samples were processed together. The immunoSEQ multiplex PCR was used to amplify TCRB sequences from cDNA, generating 87-bp fragments that spanned the CDR3 region. Amplicons were sequenced on the Illumina HiSeq platform. The paper's processing steps were these. PCR bias was corrected computationally using synthetic template baselines, and reads within Hamming distance 2 were collapsed, with unmergeable singletons discarded. Reads were aligned against IMGT so that V, D and J genes, CDR3 length and insertions or deletions at six rearrangement sites could be assigned. Within each subset, clonotype counts were normalized to sorted cell number, after which true diversity and Gini coefficients were computed with the tcR R package. The overlap coefficient, calculated on TCRB nucleotide sequences, was used to quantify repertoire sharing. Drawn from immuneACCESS, this table holds only the in-frame rearrangements with V and J called that TCRdb kept. Clones are partly lost; checked studies trace under half to an unresolved V gene and leave the rest unexplained. V and J calls and clone size are copied from that table; D and trimming were computed from the DNA. This sample has 150,000 or so clones in its table, and less than 10% of those were observed once. The ten most abundant clones make up approximately 0.69% of the sample.

The source of the sample is a study of beta chain features in type 1 diabetes (dated by TCRdb to the late 2010s). Concerning the study at large: Mean age, gender distribution, total cell number and subset yield were not different between patients and healthy donors. A total of just under 110,000,000 sorted cells were examined across all samples, and RNA yield correlated strongly with the number of cells per subset. In the study, recently diagnosed type 1 diabetes patients and matched healthy donors were compared on the TCRB repertoires of their sorted circulating CD4+ T cell subsets. Regulatory and stem cell-like memory subsets were isolated from only 8 patients and about 8 healthy donors, whereas naive and central memory subsets came from all 28 donors.

Broader findings and caveats from the paper: Type 1 diabetes patients showed a moderate but significant shortening of TCRB CDR3 length in all four CD4+ subsets. Fewer insertions and more nucleotide deletions at VDJ recombination sites were observed in patients with type 1 diabetes, implying thymic rearrangement abnormalities. Naive, central memory and regulatory TCRB repertoires appeared more similar among patients than among healthy donors. Shorter templates might be favored by PCR, yet because patient and control samples were amplified and corrected together, any such skew would affect both groups equally. Because cDNA was sequenced instead of genomic DNA, highly expressing activated cells could be over-represented, though the groups showed no difference in activation or CD3 levels. HLA sub-analyses involved small numbers of individuals, so any influence of HLA type on TCRB rearrangement remained unresolved.

The CDR3 spans 14 residues, from the cysteine through the phenylalanine. The entry retains the CDR3 DNA only, 42 bases that are in frame from base 1. CDR1 and CDR2 are drawn from the germline V gene: MNHEY, SVGAGI. At the junction V is shortened by 9 bases and J by 3 bases, with 14 bases in between. The TCR was taken from a woman between 40 and 55 years old in good health. The sequence links TRBV6-5 to TRBJ2-2; the D segment could be TRBD2, given 6 matching bases. The sequenced sample was central memory CD4+ T cells from blood. The CDR3 loop reads CASSPWGDTGELFF. The base sequence is TGTGCCAGTTCGCCGTGGGGGGACACCGGGGAGCTGTTTTTT.